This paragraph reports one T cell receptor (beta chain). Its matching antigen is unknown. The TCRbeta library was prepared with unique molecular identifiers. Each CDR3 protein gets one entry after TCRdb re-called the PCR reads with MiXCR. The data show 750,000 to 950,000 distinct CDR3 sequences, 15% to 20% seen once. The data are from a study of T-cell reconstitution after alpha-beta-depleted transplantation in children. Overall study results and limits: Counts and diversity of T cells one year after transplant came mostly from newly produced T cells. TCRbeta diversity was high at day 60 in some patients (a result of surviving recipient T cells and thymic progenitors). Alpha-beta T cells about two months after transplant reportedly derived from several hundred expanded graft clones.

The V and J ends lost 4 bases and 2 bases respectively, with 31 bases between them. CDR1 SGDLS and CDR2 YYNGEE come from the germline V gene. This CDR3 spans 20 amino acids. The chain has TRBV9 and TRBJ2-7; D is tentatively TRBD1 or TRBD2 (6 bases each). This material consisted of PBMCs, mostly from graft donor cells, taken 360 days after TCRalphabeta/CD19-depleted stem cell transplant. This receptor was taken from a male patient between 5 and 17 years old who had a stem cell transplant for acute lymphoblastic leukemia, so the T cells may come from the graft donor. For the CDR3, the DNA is TGTGCCAGCAGCCACCCGGAGGGGGGAGGTTGGGATTTCTCGGCCTACGAGCAGTACTTC. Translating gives CASSHPEGGGWDFSAYEQYF.